This T cell receptor (beta chain) was sequenced for a study of blood T cell repertoires in COVID-19. Individuals drawn from 24 US areas were about 18 to 90 years old. Each participant's cohort was designated according to participant-reported clinical history. Two consecutive negative NP/OP PCR tests, clearance, or resolved symptoms defined Cohort 3 recovery. Sequencing was performed with immunoSEQ multiplex PCR; in TCRdb, only in-frame clones are kept and a portion is missing. The table shows 200,000 to 250,000 clones, with 80% to 90% occurring only once. The sequence was obtained from a middle-aged man who had recovered from COVID-19. The specimen was PBMCs or T cells enriched from blood (not recorded which).

The CDR3 sequence: CASSLGGQPLFF. The CDR3 coding sequence is TGTGCCAGCAGCTTGGGGGGACAGCCTCTGTTTTTT. The chain carries TRBV5-4 and TRBJ1-4; 7 bases fit TRBD1. V dropped 0 bases and J dropped 14; count of bases not matched to a gene: 4. Germline V gene sequence: CDR1 SGHNT, CDR2 YYREEE (reference sequence). CDR3 length: 12 residues.